The 11 T cell receptor beta chains reported below all come from one sample, sequenced in a study of shared clonotypes between healthy human individuals. The assay was immunoSEQ multiplex PCR, and TCRdb's table has in-frame clones only and misses some. This sample has about 1.4 million clones, with roughly 97% found just once. Material: naive CD4+ T cells sorted from blood. Subset of the sample: CD45RA+ positively selected. These receptors all stem from a man aged 30 to 45 in good health.

CDR3: CASKTSGSYNEQFF. DNA for the CDR3: TGTGCCAGCAAAACTAGCGGGTCCTACAATGAGCAGTTCTTC. This sequence joins TRBV27 and TRBJ2-1; 9 bases map to TRBD2. Per the germline V gene, CDR1 is MNHEY and CDR2 is SMNVEV (reference sequence). The CDR3 consists of 14 residues. The junction had 2 bases not matched to a gene; V was cut back by 7 bases and J by 1 base.

The chain couples TRBV7-8 to TRBJ1-3; D might be TRBD1 (5 bases). The CDR3 extends over 18 amino acids. Germline-derived CDR1 and CDR2 are SGHVS and FQNEAQ. V was cut by 1 base and J by 0 bases, with 16 bases left in between. The CDR3 sequence is CASSLGGGRASSGNTIYF. CDR3 bases: TGTGCCAGCAGCTTAGGCGGGGGGAGGGCGAGCTCTGGAAACACCATATATTTT.

As DNA, the CDR3 is TGTGCCAGCTCACCGAACAGGGCCCAAGAGACCCAGTACTTC. This gives the protein CASSPNRAQETQYF. The V and J genes are TRBV18 and TRBJ2-5, with D perhaps matching TRBD1 (6 bases). The CDR3 has 14 residues. V was cut by 3 bases and J by 1 base, with 9 bases left in between. Germline V lookup: CDR1 KGHSH, CDR2 LQKENI.

The gene calls are TRBV5-4 and TRBJ1-3, with D maybe TRBD1 (5 bases). The CDR3 spans 18 residues. Deletions cut 5 bases from V and 0 bases from J, with 21 bases between. The germline V gene has CDR1 SGHNT and CDR2 YYREEE (reference sequence). CDR3 in amino acids: CASRRGTLHPISGNTIYF. As DNA, the CDR3 is TGTGCCAGCAGGCGGGGGACGCTACACCCGATCTCTGGAAACACCATATATTTT.

The V gene is TRBV6-1, the J gene TRBJ2-7; 8 bases line up with TRBD1. Germline lookup yields CDR1 MNHNS and CDR2 SASEGT. Losses at the gene ends were 6 bases for V and 1 base for J; bases not matched to a gene: 5. The CDR3 is 14 residues long. CDR3 nucleotide sequence: TGTGCCAGCAGCAGGGGGCGGGGATCCTACGAGCAGTACTTC. Translated, it gives CASSRGRGSYEQYF.

The chain combines TRBV9 with TRBJ1-5; a weak D match, TRBD1 (5 bases). Germline V lookup: CDR1 SGDLS, CDR2 YYNGEE. V lost 2 bases to trimming and J lost 10 bases, with 16 bases between them. This CDR3 is 14 amino acids long. DNA for the CDR3: TGTGCCAGCAGCGTCCTTGGGACGGACGGCCCCCAGCATTTT. Translated, it gives CASSVLGTDGPQHF.

The rearrangement joins TRBV19 to TRBJ2-7; D possibly corresponds to TRBD1 (5 bases). CDR3 size: 15 residues. The V end lost 6 bases, the J end lost 5 bases, and 20 bases lay between the germline ends. Germline V gene sequence: CDR1 LNHDA, CDR2 SQIVND (reference sequence). CDR3 bases: TGTGCCAGTAGGAAGACAGAGATCCTAGTCAACGAGCAGTACTTC. It encodes CASRKTEILVNEQYF. Supplemented by reference TRBV19 and TRBJ2-7, the full variable domain reads DGGITQSPKYLFRKEGQNVTLSCEQNLNHDAMYWYRQDPGQGLRLIYYSQIVNDFQKGDIAEGYSVSREKKESFPLTVTSAQKNPTAFYLCASRKTEILVNEQYFGPGTRLTVT.

The CDR3 DNA follows: TGTGCCAGCAGCCCGATCCTGGGGGACCCCGCCGGGGAGCTGTTTTTT. It is translated as CASSPILGDPAGELFF. The genes are TRBV5-6 and TRBJ2-2, with D perhaps being TRBD1 or TRBD2 (5 bases each). V dropped 4 bases and J dropped 6 bases, with 19 bases sitting between them. Per the germline V gene, CDR1 is SGHDT and CDR2 is YYEEEE. The CDR3 totals 16 residues.

The rearrangement joins TRBV9 to TRBJ2-5, with a weak D call TRBD1 (6 bases). CDR1 SGDLS and CDR2 YYNGEE come from the germline V gene. The germline V and J ends were trimmed by 3 bases and 4 bases, with 10 bases remaining between them. This CDR3 is built from 13 residues. CDR3 nucleotides: TGTGCCAGCAGCGGGAGCAGGGGAGAGACCCAGTACTTC. Translation gives CASSGSRGETQYF.

This clone was observed once. The chain uses TRBV28 and TRBJ1-1; D not resolved. This CDR3 contains 10 residues. The V and J ends lost 3 bases and 14 bases respectively, with 10 bases between them. Germline-derived CDR1 and CDR2 are MDHEN and SYDVKM. This CDR3 is CASSLKRIFF. Here the CDR3 DNA reads TGTGCCAGCAGTTTGAAGAGGATCTTCTTT. The full variable domain, in which reference TRBV28 and TRBJ1-1 provide the parts outside the CDR3, is DVKVTQSSRYLVKRTGEKVFLECVQDMDHENMFWYRQDPGLGLRLIYFSYDVKMKEKGDIPEGYSVSREKKERFSLILESASTNQTSMYLCASSLKRIFFGQGTRLTVV.

The chain combines TRBV6-1 with TRBJ2-2; 9 bases line up with TRBD2. The J segment lost 2 bases and the V segment lost 7 bases, leaving 2 bases of the junction unmatched. The CDR3 length is 14 residues. The germline V gene encodes CDR1 MNHNS and CDR2 SASEGT. DNA of the CDR3: TGTGCCAGCACGGGACTAGCCAACACCGGGGAGCTGTTTTTT. Translated, it gives CASTGLANTGELFF.